This T cell receptor beta chain was sequenced for a study of response to subunit inactivated influenza vaccine. There are 16 residues in the CDR3. The germline V gene has CDR1 DFQATT and CDR2 SNEGSKA (reference sequence). Trimming at V came to 3 bases and at J to 0 bases, leaving 7 bases not matched to a gene. Overall study results and limits: Only a handful of new T cells, the authors suggested, are recruited with each seasonal influenza vaccination.

Each CDR3 protein is one row after TCRdb ran MiXCR on the RT-PCR reads. The repertoire holds fewer than 800,000 distinct CDR3 sequences, around 14% seen once, with roughly 11% in the top ten. This clonotype has a handful of counts. Its antigen is still unknown. Source: PBMCs from blood, taken 11 to 12 days after vaccination. This chain links TRBV20-1 with TRBJ2-7; 11 nucleotides agree with TRBD2. The source of this sequence is a man in his forties or fifties who received an inactivated influenza vaccine. CDR3 in amino acids: CSASPLTSGVSYEQYF. In nucleotides, the CDR3 is TGCAGTGCTAGCCCCCTGACTAGCGGGGTCTCCTACGAGCAGTACTTC.